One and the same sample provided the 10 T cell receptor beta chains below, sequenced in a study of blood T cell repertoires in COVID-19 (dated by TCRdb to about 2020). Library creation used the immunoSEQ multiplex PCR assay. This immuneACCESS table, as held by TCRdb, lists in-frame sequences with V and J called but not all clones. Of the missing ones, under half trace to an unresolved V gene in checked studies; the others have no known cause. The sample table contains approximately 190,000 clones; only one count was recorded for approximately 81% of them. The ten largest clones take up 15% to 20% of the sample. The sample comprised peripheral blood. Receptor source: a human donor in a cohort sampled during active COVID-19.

This CDR3 is CASWTGGAETQYF. The CDR3, as DNA: TGTGCCAGCTGGACAGGGGGCGCGGAGACCCAGTACTTC. The rearrangement links TRBV27 to TRBJ2-5; 11 bases map to TRBD1. Per germline, CDR1 MNHEY and CDR2 SMNVEV (reference sequence). The CDR3 is made up of 13 amino acids. Trimming removed 8 bases from V and 5 bases from J; junction bases left unmatched: 4.

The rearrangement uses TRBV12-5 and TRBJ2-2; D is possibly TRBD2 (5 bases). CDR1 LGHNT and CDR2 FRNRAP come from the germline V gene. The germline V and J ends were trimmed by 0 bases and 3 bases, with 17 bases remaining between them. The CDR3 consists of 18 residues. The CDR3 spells CASGLVSPSLRHTGELFF. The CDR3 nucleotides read TGTGCTAGTGGTTTGGTAAGCCCTAGCTTACGACACACCGGGGAGCTGTTTTTT.

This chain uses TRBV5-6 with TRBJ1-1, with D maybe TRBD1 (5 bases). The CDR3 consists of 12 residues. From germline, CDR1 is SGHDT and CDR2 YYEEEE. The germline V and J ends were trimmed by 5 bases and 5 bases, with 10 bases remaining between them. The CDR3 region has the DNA TGTGCCAGCAGAGGGGTTAGTACTGAAGCTTTCTTT. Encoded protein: CASRGVSTEAFF.

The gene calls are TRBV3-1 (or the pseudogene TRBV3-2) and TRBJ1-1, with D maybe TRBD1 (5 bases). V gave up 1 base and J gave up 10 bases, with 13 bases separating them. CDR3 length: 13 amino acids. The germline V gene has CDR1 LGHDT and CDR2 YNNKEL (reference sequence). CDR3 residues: CASSQVSAGRAFF. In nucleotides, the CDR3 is TGTGCCAGCAGCCAAGTTTCGGCGGGACGAGCTTTCTTT.

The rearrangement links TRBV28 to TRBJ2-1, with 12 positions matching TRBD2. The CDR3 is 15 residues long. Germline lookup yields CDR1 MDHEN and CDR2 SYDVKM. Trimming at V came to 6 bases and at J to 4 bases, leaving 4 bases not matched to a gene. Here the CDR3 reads CASSRLAGAYNEQFF. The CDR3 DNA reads TGTGCCAGCAGCCGACTAGCGGGAGCATACAATGAGCAGTTCTTC.

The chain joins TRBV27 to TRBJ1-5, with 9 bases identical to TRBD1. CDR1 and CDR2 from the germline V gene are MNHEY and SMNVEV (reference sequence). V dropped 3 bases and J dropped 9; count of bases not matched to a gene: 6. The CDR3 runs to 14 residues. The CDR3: CASSLDRGGWPQHF. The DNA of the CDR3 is TGTGCCAGCAGTTTGGACAGGGGTGGTTGGCCCCAGCATTTT.

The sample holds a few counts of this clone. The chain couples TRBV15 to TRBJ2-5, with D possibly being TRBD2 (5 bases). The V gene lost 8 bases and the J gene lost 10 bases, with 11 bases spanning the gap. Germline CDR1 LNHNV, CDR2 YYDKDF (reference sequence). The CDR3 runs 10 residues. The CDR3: CATGLPFQYF. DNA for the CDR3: TGTGCCACCGGACTTCCGTTCCAGTACTTC.

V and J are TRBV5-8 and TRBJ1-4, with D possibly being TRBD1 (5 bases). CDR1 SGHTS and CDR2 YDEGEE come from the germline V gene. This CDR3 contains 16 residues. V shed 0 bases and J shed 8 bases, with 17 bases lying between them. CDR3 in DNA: TGTGCCAGCAGCTTGGTCCCCGCTGGGGCAGGAGAAAAACTGTTTTTT. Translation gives CASSLVPAGAGEKLFF.

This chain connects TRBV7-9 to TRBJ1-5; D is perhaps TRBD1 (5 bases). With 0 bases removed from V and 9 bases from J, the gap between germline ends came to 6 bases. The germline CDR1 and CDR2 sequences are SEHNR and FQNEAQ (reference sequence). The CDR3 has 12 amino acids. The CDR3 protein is CASSLAGGPQHF. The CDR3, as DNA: TGTGCCAGCAGCTTAGCGGGGGGGCCCCAGCATTTT. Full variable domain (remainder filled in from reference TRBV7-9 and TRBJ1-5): DTGVSQNPRHKITKRGQNVTFRCDPISEHNRLYWYRQTLGQGPEFLTYFQNEAQLEKSRLLSDRFSAERPKGSFSTLEIQRTEQGDSAMYLCASSLAGGPQHFGDGTRLSIL.

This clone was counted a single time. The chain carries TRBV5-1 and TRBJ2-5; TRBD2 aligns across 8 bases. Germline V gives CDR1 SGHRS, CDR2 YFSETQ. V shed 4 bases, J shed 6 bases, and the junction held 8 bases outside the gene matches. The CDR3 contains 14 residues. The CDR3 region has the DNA TGCGCCAGCAGCATGCCGGGACTAGAAAAGACCCAGTACTTC. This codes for CASSMPGLEKTQYF.